The 10 T cell receptor beta chains given below trace back to one sample, sequenced in a study of blood T cell repertoires in COVID-19. Data came from immunoSEQ multiplex PCR; TCRdb stores just in-frame clones and leaves some out. The sample has 50,000 to 60,000 clones; 89% are singletons. The specimen sequenced was peripheral blood. The receptors stem from a man aged 55 to 70 with acute or convalescent COVID-19.

The genes are TRBV19 and TRBJ1-5; 8 bases align to TRBD1. This CDR3 spans 15 amino acids. Germline-derived CDR1 and CDR2 are LNHDA and SQIVND (reference sequence). V shed 6 bases, J shed 4 bases, and the junction held 8 bases outside the gene matches. The CDR3 region is CASRTDRASNQPQHF. The CDR3 coding sequence is TGTGCCAGTAGGACGGACAGGGCTAGTAATCAGCCCCAGCATTTT. Based on the CDR3 plus reference TRBV19 and TRBJ1-5, the full variable domain is DGGITQSPKYLFRKEGQNVTLSCEQNLNHDAMYWYRQDPGQGLRLIYYSQIVNDFQKGDIAEGYSVSREKKESFPLTVTSAQKNPTAFYLCASRTDRASNQPQHFGDGTRLSIL.

The chain recombines TRBV9 with TRBJ1-2, with D possibly matching TRBD1 (5 bases). Trimming took 0 bases from V and 8 from J, leaving 17 bases between them. Germline values: CDR1 SGDLS, CDR2 YYNGEE. The CDR3 runs to 15 residues. The CDR3 nucleotides read TGTGCCAGCAGCGTAGAATCCGGACACGGATGGGGCTACACCTTC. Its protein is CASSVESGHGWGYTF.

The chain carries TRBV6-5 and TRBJ2-7; possible D gene TRBD1, 5 bases. The CDR3 consists of 15 residues. Germline lookup yields CDR1 MNHEY and CDR2 SVGAGI. Between the trimmed V and J ends, which lost 6 bases and 6 bases, there was a span of 21 bases. The CDR3 spells CASRSRGRDPGEQYF. As DNA, the CDR3 is TGTGCCAGCAGGTCTAGGGGCAGGGATCCTGGCGAGCAGTACTTC.

This CDR3 reads CASRYQETQYF. CDR3 DNA: TGTGCCAGCCGGTACCAAGAGACCCAGTACTTC. This rearrangement joins TRBV25-1 to TRBJ2-5; D is ambiguous. CDR3 length equals 11 residues. Trimming left V 8 bases short and J 0 bases short, with 4 bases between. Germline V gives CDR1 MGHDK, CDR2 SYGVNS.

This clone was seen only once. This sequence joins TRBV5-1 and TRBJ2-2, with a weak D call TRBD1 (7 bases). V lost 8 bases and J lost 2, with 16 bases in between. Germline CDR1 and CDR2: SGHRS and YFSETQ. The CDR3 contains 15 residues. CDR3 protein: CASRQGGVNTGELFF. CDR3 DNA sequence: TGCGCCAGTAGACAGGGCGGGGTCAACACCGGGGAGCTGTTTTTT.

The chain couples TRBV5-4 to TRBJ1-4, with TRBD1 as a possible D gene (6 bases). CDR1 SGHNT and CDR2 YYREEE come from the germline V gene (reference sequence). The CDR3 is made up of 14 amino acids. V was trimmed by 5 bases and J by 5 bases, leaving 13 bases between them. This CDR3 reads CASSQDSKNEKLFF. As DNA, the CDR3 is TGTGCCAGCAGTCAGGACAGTAAGAATGAAAAACTGTTTTTT.

The chain links TRBV6-5 to TRBJ2-2; D gene ambiguous. Germline CDR1 and CDR2: MNHEY and SVGAGI. The CDR3 consists of 15 residues. The V and J ends lost 4 bases and 7 bases respectively, with 16 bases between them. CDR3 region: CASSLMSSLGGELFF. CDR3 nucleotide sequence: TGTGCCAGCAGTTTGATGAGTAGCTTGGGCGGGGAGCTGTTTTTT.

The chain is built from TRBV29-1 and TRBJ2-1; TRBD2 matches at 11 bases. Germline V gene sequence: CDR1 SQVTM, CDR2 ANQGSEA. Unmatched junction bases numbered 12, after V lost 4 bases and J lost 10 bases. The CDR3 covers 15 residues. This chain's CDR3 is CSVVGLAGGREEQFF. The CDR3 region has the DNA TGCAGCGTTGTTGGTTTAGCGGGGGGGCGGGAGGAGCAGTTCTTC.

V is TRBV7-3 and J is TRBJ2-3, with D possibly TRBD2 on 6 matching bases. The CDR3 loop spans 13 amino acids. Trimming removed 5 bases from V and 10 bases from J, with 16 bases in between. Germline-derived CDR1 and CDR2 are SGHTA and FQGTGA. The CDR3, as DNA: TGTGCCAGCAGCCCGCCCGGGACTTGGGCGCAGTATTTT. Amino acid sequence: CASSPPGTWAQYF.

This chain joins TRBV6-5 and TRBJ2-3; 7 bases fit TRBD1. Trimming cost V 5 bases and J 2 bases; bases outside gene matches: 7. The CDR3 extends over 15 amino acids. Germline assignment: CDR1 MNHEY and CDR2 SVGAGI. The CDR3 is CASSHRGHFTDTQYF. CDR3 coding DNA: TGTGCCAGCAGTCACAGGGGACATTTCACAGATACGCAGTATTTT.